The rows below give T cell receptor beta chains drawn from one sample of a study of T cells in Graves' hyperthyroidism and ophthalmopathy. TCRdb processed the multiplex PCR reads anew with MiXCR; each CDR3 protein has one entry. The table has about 600,000 distinct CDR3 sequences, roughly 14% seen once. What was sequenced was blood. These receptor sequences come from a woman between 45 and 65 years old with Graves' ophthalmopathy. Each CDR3 is given with its conserved first and last residue. A D gene is named only where the DNA matches it firmly. Expanded clones are given a class, and other clones once, few, many or no size at all.

j_call: TRBJ2-2; clone_size: many; d_call: -; v_call: TRBV3-1; cdr3_aa: CASSQDLGRGGLNTGELFF; cdr3_nt: TGTGCCAGCAGCCAAGATTTAGGCAGGGGTGGCCTAAACACCGGGGAGCTGTTTTTT
j_call: TRBJ2-6; clone_size: many; d_call: TRBD2; v_call: TRBV4-2; cdr3_aa: CASSQGGGSGANVLTF; cdr3_nt: TGTGCCAGCAGCCAAGGGGGGGGATCTGGGGCCAACGTCCTGACTTTC
j_call: TRBJ1-1; clone_size: many; d_call: -; v_call: TRBV20-1; cdr3_aa: CSAIDLTEAFF; cdr3_nt: TGCAGTGCCATCGACCTCACTGAAGCTTTCTTT
j_call: TRBJ1-2; clone_size: many; d_call: -; v_call: TRBV20-1; cdr3_aa: CNARDRGDYGYTF; cdr3_nt: TGCAATGCTAGAGATCGCGGGGACTATGGCTACACCTTC
j_call: TRBJ1-1; clone_size: many; d_call: -; v_call: TRBV18; cdr3_aa: CASSSDWKEAFF; cdr3_nt: TGTGCCAGCTCCTCCGATTGGAAAGAAGCTTTCTTT
j_call: TRBJ1-1; clone_size: -; d_call: -; v_call: TRBV27; cdr3_aa: CASTPRRDMNTEAFF; cdr3_nt: TGTGCCAGCACCCCCCGGAGGGACATGAACACTGAAGCTTTCTTT
j_call: TRBJ2-7; clone_size: -; d_call: -; v_call: TRBV5-6; cdr3_aa: CASSLVMGYEQYF; cdr3_nt: TGTGCCAGCAGCTTGGTGATGGGCTACGAGCAGTACTTC
j_call: TRBJ2-3; clone_size: -; d_call: -; v_call: TRBV4-2; cdr3_aa: CASSQDWVVSGVITDTQYF; cdr3_nt: TGTGCCAGCAGCCAAGATTGGGTTGTGTCAGGGGTTATCACAGATACGCAGTATTTT
j_call: TRBJ1-4; clone_size: many; d_call: -; v_call: TRBV20-1; cdr3_aa: CSAQTEANEKLFF; cdr3_nt: TGCAGTGCGCAGACAGAAGCTAATGAAAAACTGTTTTTT
j_call: TRBJ2-1; clone_size: -; d_call: -; v_call: TRBV9; cdr3_aa: CASSVALAGRVEQFF; cdr3_nt: TGTGCCAGCAGCGTAGCTCTCGCTGGGCGGGTTGAGCAGTTCTTC
j_call: TRBJ2-1; clone_size: -; d_call: -; v_call: TRBV2; cdr3_aa: CASSEEIVGYNEQFF; cdr3_nt: TGTGCCAGCAGTGAGGAGATCGTCGGTTACAATGAGCAGTTCTTC
j_call: TRBJ2-1; clone_size: many; d_call: TRBD2; v_call: TRBV7-3; cdr3_aa: CASSSLASGTSGNNEQFF; cdr3_nt: TGTGCCAGCAGCTCCCTCGCTTCCGGGACTAGCGGAAACAATGAGCAGTTCTTC
j_call: TRBJ2-1; clone_size: -; d_call: TRBD1; v_call: TRBV7-9; cdr3_aa: CASSRADRENEQFF; cdr3_nt: TGTGCCAGCAGCCGGGCCGACAGGGAAAATGAGCAGTTCTTC
j_call: TRBJ2-4; clone_size: many; d_call: TRBD2; v_call: TRBV7-8; cdr3_aa: CASSRDASGSSDKNIQYF; cdr3_nt: TGTGCCAGCAGCCGAGACGCTAGCGGGAGTTCTGACAAAAACATTCAGTACTTC
j_call: TRBJ2-7; clone_size: many; d_call: TRBD2; v_call: TRBV29-1; cdr3_aa: CSVEGTRSYEQYF; cdr3_nt: TGCAGCGTTGAGGGGACTAGGTCCTACGAGCAGTACTTC
j_call: TRBJ2-4; clone_size: many; d_call: -; v_call: TRBV2; cdr3_aa: CASKSRAKNIQYF; cdr3_nt: TGTGCCAGCAAATCCCGAGCCAAAAACATTCAGTACTTC
j_call: TRBJ2-1; clone_size: few; d_call: -; v_call: TRBV6-2/TRBV6-3; cdr3_aa: CASNTINSYNEQFF; cdr3_nt: TGTGCCAGCAACACAATTAACTCCTACAATGAGCAGTTCTTC
j_call: TRBJ2-5; clone_size: many; d_call: TRBD1; v_call: TRBV4-2; cdr3_aa: CASSQEQGSETQYF; cdr3_nt: TGTGCCAGCAGCCAGGAACAGGGGTCCGAGACCCAGTACTTC
j_call: TRBJ1-1; clone_size: once; d_call: -; v_call: TRBV4-3; cdr3_aa: CASSQYENTEAFF; cdr3_nt: TGCGCCAGCAGCCAATACGAGAACACTGAAGCTTTCTTT
j_call: TRBJ2-3; clone_size: -; d_call: -; v_call: TRBV24-1; cdr3_aa: CATSDSTTSTDTQYF; cdr3_nt: TGTGCCACCAGTGATTCTACGACTAGCACAGATACGCAGTATTTT
j_call: TRBJ1-5; clone_size: few; d_call: -; v_call: TRBV4-2; cdr3_aa: CASSQEYRANQPQHF; cdr3_nt: TGTGCCAGCAGCCAAGAATACAGGGCCAATCAGCCCCAGCATTTT
j_call: TRBJ2-7; clone_size: few; d_call: -; v_call: TRBV29-1; cdr3_aa: CSVEGHRNYEQYF; cdr3_nt: TGCAGCGTTGAGGGCCATAGAAACTACGAGCAGTACTTC
j_call: TRBJ2-5; clone_size: many; d_call: -; v_call: TRBV29-1; cdr3_aa: CSVEGQESETQYF; cdr3_nt: TGCAGCGTTGAGGGGCAGGAGAGCGAGACCCAGTACTTC
j_call: TRBJ2-3; clone_size: many; d_call: TRBD2; v_call: TRBV2; cdr3_aa: CASTTSGSSDTQYF; cdr3_nt: TGTGCCAGCACGACTAGCGGGAGTAGTGATACGCAGTATTTT
j_call: TRBJ1-1; clone_size: many; d_call: TRBD1; v_call: TRBV5-1; cdr3_aa: CASSDRDRSSNTEAFF; cdr3_nt: TGCGCCAGCAGCGACCGGGACAGGTCTTCGAACACTGAAGCTTTCTTT
j_call: TRBJ2-7; clone_size: many; d_call: TRBD2; v_call: TRBV20-1; cdr3_aa: CSARPGLAYEQYF; cdr3_nt: TGCAGTGCTAGACCGGGACTAGCGTACGAGCAGTACTTC
j_call: TRBJ2-3; clone_size: -; d_call: -; v_call: TRBV11-2; cdr3_aa: CASSQVGQRRTDTQYF; cdr3_nt: TGTGCCAGCAGCCAAGTGGGCCAGCGGCGCACAGATACGCAGTATTTT
j_call: TRBJ1-1; clone_size: many; d_call: -; v_call: TRBV5-1; cdr3_aa: CASSYLRGNTEAFF; cdr3_nt: TGCGCCAGCAGCTACCTCCGAGGGAACACTGAAGCTTTCTTT
j_call: TRBJ2-7; clone_size: many; d_call: TRBD1; v_call: TRBV5-1; cdr3_aa: CASSERTGEYQQYF; cdr3_nt: TGCGCCAGCAGCGAAAGGACAGGGGAATACCAGCAGTACTTC
j_call: TRBJ1-5; clone_size: few; d_call: -; v_call: TRBV28; cdr3_aa: CASSSQGLRGTQHF; cdr3_nt: TGTGCCAGCAGTTCCCAGGGACTCAGGGGTACGCAGCATTTT
j_call: TRBJ2-7; clone_size: many; d_call: TRBD1; v_call: TRBV7-9; cdr3_aa: CASSPLAGTGKWSWEQYF; cdr3_nt: TGTGCCAGCAGCCCGCTGGCAGGGACAGGGAAGTGGTCATGGGAGCAGTACTTC
j_call: TRBJ2-1; clone_size: many; d_call: TRBD2; v_call: TRBV20-1; cdr3_aa: CSAPPMGGLAYNEQFF; cdr3_nt: TGCAGTGCTCCACCTATGGGAGGACTAGCGTACAATGAGCAGTTCTTC
j_call: TRBJ1-2; clone_size: many; d_call: TRBD1; v_call: TRBV28; cdr3_aa: CASSLGQDLPYGYTF; cdr3_nt: TGTGCCAGCAGTCTCGGACAGGACCTACCTTATGGCTACACCTTC
j_call: TRBJ2-1; clone_size: -; d_call: -; v_call: TRBV9; cdr3_aa: CASSAGVNSYNEQFF; cdr3_nt: TGTGCCAGCAGCGCCGGGGTTAACTCCTACAATGAGCAGTTCTTC
j_call: TRBJ2-7; clone_size: few; d_call: TRBD1; v_call: TRBV27; cdr3_aa: CASSEGTGVPYEQYF; cdr3_nt: TGTGCCAGCAGTGAAGGGACAGGGGTTCCCTACGAGCAGTACTTC
j_call: TRBJ2-3; clone_size: -; d_call: -; v_call: TRBV10-3; cdr3_aa: CAISANPGHRTDTQYF; cdr3_nt: TGTGCCATCAGCGCCAACCCGGGACACCGCACAGATACGCAGTATTTT
j_call: TRBJ2-1; clone_size: many; d_call: -; v_call: TRBV11-3; cdr3_aa: CASSLDPRLDWFF; cdr3_nt: TGTGCCAGCAGCTTAGATCCTCGACTAGATTGGTTCTTC
j_call: TRBJ1-5; clone_size: many; d_call: -; v_call: TRBV19; cdr3_aa: CASSIMSPNQPQHF; cdr3_nt: TGTGCCAGTAGTATAATGAGCCCGAATCAGCCCCAGCATTTT
j_call: TRBJ2-7; clone_size: -; d_call: TRBD1; v_call: TRBV6-1; cdr3_aa: CASGGQGDEQYF; cdr3_nt: TGTGCCAGCGGGGGACAGGGGGATGAGCAGTACTTC
j_call: TRBJ2-5; clone_size: few; d_call: TRBD1; v_call: TRBV18; cdr3_aa: CASSRYGTGGSKEETQYF; cdr3_nt: TGTGCCAGCTCGCGTTACGGGACAGGGGGCAGTAAGGAAGAGACCCAGTACTTC
j_call: TRBJ2-7; clone_size: many; d_call: -; v_call: TRBV5-1; cdr3_aa: CASSLVGGRGYEQYF; cdr3_nt: TGCGCCAGCAGCTTGGTAGGTGGGAGGGGGTACGAGCAGTACTTC
j_call: TRBJ1-3; clone_size: -; d_call: -; v_call: TRBV20-1; cdr3_aa: CSARAGPTGNTIYF; cdr3_nt: TGCAGTGCTAGGGCGGGTCCGACTGGAAACACCATATATTTT